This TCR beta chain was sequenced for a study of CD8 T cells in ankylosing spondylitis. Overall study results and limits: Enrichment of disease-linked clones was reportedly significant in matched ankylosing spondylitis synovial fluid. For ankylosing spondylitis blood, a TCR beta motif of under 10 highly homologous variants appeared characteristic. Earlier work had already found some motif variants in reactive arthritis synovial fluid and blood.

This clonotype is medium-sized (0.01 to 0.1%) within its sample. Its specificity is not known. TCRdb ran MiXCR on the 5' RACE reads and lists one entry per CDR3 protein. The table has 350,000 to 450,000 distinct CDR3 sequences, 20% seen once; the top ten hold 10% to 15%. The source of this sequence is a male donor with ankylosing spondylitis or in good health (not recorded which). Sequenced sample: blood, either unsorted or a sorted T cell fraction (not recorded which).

The CDR3 spells CASSGTGPTDTQYF. Here the CDR3 DNA reads TGCGCCAGCAGCGGGACAGGACCCACAGATACGCAGTATTTT. The chain links TRBV4-1 to TRBJ2-3, with TRBD1 matching 8 bases. This CDR3 region has 14 residues. Germline CDR1 is MGHRA and CDR2 is YSYEKL. After removal of 5 bases from V and 2 bases from J, the junction contained 3 bases not matched to a gene.